This is a list of T cell receptor beta chains from one sample in a study of identical twins. TCRdb reanalysed the 5' RACE reads using MiXCR and keeps one entry per CDR3 protein. This table holds a few hundred thousand distinct CDR3 sequences, over 8.5% found once. This sample also belongs to another study, concerning yellow fever vaccine responses in identical twins.

Sequenced sample: PBMCs. These TCRs come from a woman under 30 in good health. The CDR3 runs from the conserved cysteine through the conserved F or W. A D gene is named only where the DNA matches it firmly. Rows may omit the clone size; those that give it use once, few, many or a size class.

d_gene: .; j_gene: TRBJ2-7; abundance: many; v_gene: TRBV28; CDR3nt: TGTGCCAGCAGATCCATTCCCGGGGACGAGCAGTACTTC; CDR3aa: CASRSIPGDEQYF
d_gene: .; j_gene: TRBJ1-6; abundance: many; v_gene: TRBV12-3/TRBV12-4; CDR3nt: TGTGCCAGCAGTACAACACAGGGTTCGTCCCTCCACTTT; CDR3aa: CASSTTQGSSLHF
d_gene: .; j_gene: TRBJ2-2; abundance: many; v_gene: TRBV4-3; CDR3nt: TGCGCCAGCAGCCGGACGAGCACCGGGGAGCTGTTTTTT; CDR3aa: CASSRTSTGELFF
d_gene: .; j_gene: TRBJ2-1; abundance: few; v_gene: TRBV20-1; CDR3nt: TGCAGTGCTAGAGGAGGGCACTACAATGAGCAGTTCTTC; CDR3aa: CSARGGHYNEQFF
d_gene: TRBD2; j_gene: TRBJ2-2; abundance: .; v_gene: TRBV7-2; CDR3nt: TGTGCCAGCAGCCCCCAACTAGCGGGAGGGAGTAGTGAGCTGTTTTTT; CDR3aa: CASSPQLAGGSSELFF
d_gene: .; j_gene: TRBJ2-2; abundance: few; v_gene: TRBV29-1; CDR3nt: TGCAGCGTTGAGGAGCGGCTTAACACCGGGGAGCTGTTTTTT; CDR3aa: CSVEERLNTGELFF
d_gene: .; j_gene: TRBJ2-7; abundance: .; v_gene: TRBV27; CDR3nt: TGTGCCAGCAGTGGCCCCGGGAGCTCCTACGAGCAGTACTTC; CDR3aa: CASSGPGSSYEQYF
d_gene: .; j_gene: TRBJ2-7; abundance: many; v_gene: TRBV3-1; CDR3nt: TGTGCCAGCAGCCAAGATCCGACGGTCTACGAGCAGTACTTC; CDR3aa: CASSQDPTVYEQYF
d_gene: .; j_gene: TRBJ1-2; abundance: many; v_gene: TRBV7-9; CDR3nt: TGTGCCAGCAGCACGGACCCGTATGGCTACACCTTC; CDR3aa: CASSTDPYGYTF
d_gene: TRBD1; j_gene: TRBJ2-7; abundance: .; v_gene: TRBV30; CDR3nt: TGTGCCTGGAGTGTTATTCTGGGACAGGGCCACGAGCAGTACTTC; CDR3aa: CAWSVILGQGHEQYF
d_gene: .; j_gene: TRBJ2-1; abundance: many; v_gene: TRBV20-1; CDR3nt: TGCAGTGCGGATGAACATAGCAATGAGCAGTTCTTC; CDR3aa: CSADEHSNEQFF
d_gene: TRBD2; j_gene: TRBJ2-7; abundance: many; v_gene: TRBV29-1; CDR3nt: TGCAGCGTTGATGGGACTAGCGGGAGGGCCTACGAGCAGTACTTC; CDR3aa: CSVDGTSGRAYEQYF
d_gene: TRBD1; j_gene: TRBJ2-7; abundance: .; v_gene: TRBV10-3; CDR3nt: TGTGCCATCAGTGAGAGTAGCATGGGACAGGGGTCGGGCGAGCAGTACTTC; CDR3aa: CAISESSMGQGSGEQYF
d_gene: .; j_gene: TRBJ1-1; abundance: many; v_gene: TRBV12-3/TRBV12-4; CDR3nt: TGTGCCTGTACTGAGAATGGGAACACTGAAGCTTTCTTT; CDR3aa: CACTENGNTEAFF
d_gene: TRBD2; j_gene: TRBJ2-3; abundance: few; v_gene: TRBV6-2/TRBV6-3; CDR3nt: TGTGCCAGCAGTACTACTAGCGGGAGGGCGACGACAGATACGCAGTATTTT; CDR3aa: CASSTTSGRATTDTQYF
d_gene: TRBD1; j_gene: TRBJ2-7; abundance: many; v_gene: TRBV18; CDR3nt: TGTGCCAGCTCACCACAAACAGGGGACGAGCAGTACTTC; CDR3aa: CASSPQTGDEQYF
d_gene: .; j_gene: TRBJ2-6; abundance: few; v_gene: TRBV12-3/TRBV12-4; CDR3nt: TGTGCCAGCAGGCCCGGCCTCTTGGGGATAGACCGCTCTGGGGCCAACGTCCTGACTTTC; CDR3aa: CASRPGLLGIDRSGANVLTF
d_gene: TRBD1; j_gene: TRBJ1-5; abundance: .; v_gene: TRBV29-1; CDR3nt: TGCAGCGTGCGACAGGGTTTCGGCAATCAGCCCCAGCATTTT; CDR3aa: CSVRQGFGNQPQHF
d_gene: .; j_gene: TRBJ2-3; abundance: few; v_gene: TRBV7-7; CDR3nt: TGTGCTAGCAGCTTAGGGGGGCTAATGGATACGCAGTATTTT; CDR3aa: CASSLGGLMDTQYF
d_gene: .; j_gene: TRBJ2-1; abundance: .; v_gene: TRBV5-1; CDR3nt: TGCGCCAGCAGCTTGCTCTGGCGGGAACCCTACAATGAGCAGTTCTTC; CDR3aa: CASSLLWREPYNEQFF
d_gene: .; j_gene: TRBJ2-5; abundance: .; v_gene: TRBV30; CDR3nt: TGTGCCTGGAGTGTAATCAGCCTAAGGGAGGAGACCCAGTACTTC; CDR3aa: CAWSVISLREETQYF
d_gene: .; j_gene: TRBJ2-2; abundance: many; v_gene: TRBV18; CDR3nt: TGTGCCAGCTCATACCTGGAATCCACCGGGGAGCTGTTTTTT; CDR3aa: CASSYLESTGELFF
d_gene: .; j_gene: TRBJ2-2; abundance: .; v_gene: TRBV28; CDR3nt: TGTGCCAGCAGTTTGCTAACAAACACCGGGGAGCTGTTTTTT; CDR3aa: CASSLLTNTGELFF